This TCR beta chain was identified during a study of blood T cell repertoires in COVID-19. Overall study: There were acute and convalescent COVID-19 samples, and they came from the United States, Italy and Spain. PBMCs, B-cell-depleted T cells, or T cells were the source of the cDNA or gDNA that made up the material.

The authors' processing: Nucleated cell counts were estimated from reference gene primer amplification. The table came from immunoSEQ multiplex PCR; TCRdb's copy has only in-frame clones and leaves some out. V and J calls and clone size are those listed in that table; D and trimming were worked out from the DNA. The sample consists of 43,000 or so clones, approximately 86% of them appearing once. The receptor's source is a man aged 60-69 years with active or convalescent COVID-19. Sequencing was done on a sample of peripheral blood.

In DNA form, the CDR3 reads TGTGCCATCAGTGAGGACAGGGCGACATACGAGCAGTACTTC. It specifies CAISEDRATYEQYF. The chain employs TRBV10-3 and TRBJ2-7; 7 nucleotides match TRBD1. Per the germline V gene, CDR1 is ENHRY and CDR2 is SYGVKD. The CDR3 contains 14 residues. V lost 2 bases and J lost 4; bases outside the gene matches: 5.